The 21 T cell receptor beta chains below come from one sample, sequenced in a study of cytomegalovirus exposure and HLA in healthy donors. Vbeta (60) and Jbeta (13) primers were used in the PCR. Assay: immunoSEQ multiplex PCR; the TCRdb copy retains only in-frame clones and omits some. There are hundreds of thousands of clones in the sample; around 80% occur only once, and over 0.5% lies in the top ten. Sample: PBMCs. Source of these receptors: a woman aged 40-49 years in good health and CMV-seronegative.

The rearrangement joins TRBV2 to TRBJ1-6, with TRBD1 matching 8 bases. The length of the CDR3 is 15 residues. Germline CDR1 reads SNHLY; CDR2 reads FYNNEI. The trim removed 9 bases at V and 6 bases at J, leaving 10 bases unmatched. CDR3 bases: TGTGCCAGTCGACCCCAGGGGGCGGGTAATTCACCCCTCCACTTT. Protein: CASRPQGAGNSPLHF.

The V and J genes are TRBV7-8 and TRBJ2-7, with TRBD1 matching 9 bases. The CDR3 has 15 amino acids. Germline loops: CDR1 SGHVS, CDR2 FQNEAQ. The V segment lost 5 bases and the J segment 0 bases; nucleotides outside the gene matches: 5. DNA of the CDR3: TGTGCCAGCAGCGACCGGGACAGGGACTCCTACGAGCAGTACTTC. It translates to CASSDRDRDSYEQYF.

The gene calls are TRBV18 and TRBJ1-5; possible D gene TRBD1, 6 bases. Germline V CDR1 and CDR2: KGHSH, LQKENI. The CDR3 runs to 15 residues. Trimming removed 3 bases at V and 7 bases at J, with 16 bases between. CDR3 sequence (DNA): TGTGCCAGCTCACCGGACAGCCCTTCGGGGCAGCCCCAGCATTTT. Amino acids: CASSPDSPSGQPQHF.

The genes are TRBV2 and TRBJ1-2; the match to TRBD1 covers 9 bases. The CDR3 loop spans 14 amino acids. CDR1 and CDR2 (germline): SNHLY, FYNNEI. V lost 6 bases and J lost 2; bases outside the gene matches: 4. The chain's CDR3 is CASSSGQGNYGYTF. The DNA of the CDR3 is TGTGCCAGCAGCTCCGGACAGGGGAACTATGGCTACACCTTC.

The rearrangement links TRBV4-1 to TRBJ1-6, with D possibly matching TRBD1 (6 bases). This CDR3 is 17 amino acids long. The ends were cut back, 3 bases at V and 6 bases at J, with 18 bases in the middle. The V gene's germline CDR1 is MGHRA and CDR2 YSYEKL. CDR3 sequence reads: CASSQETGRPGNSPLHF. CDR3 DNA sequence: TGCGCCAGCAGCCAGGAAACAGGGAGACCCGGTAATTCACCCCTCCACTTT.

Comment on this clone: Germline and junction disagree at one end, which may indicate a read error. The J gene is TRBJ2-7, the V gene TRBV7-9; no definite D call. Germline V gives CDR1 SEHNR, CDR2 FQNEAQ (reference sequence). There are 12 residues in the CDR3. The CDR3 loop reads CSSSFQTYEQYF. CDR3 nucleotides: TGTTCCAGCAGCTTCCAGACCTACGAGCAGTACTTC.

V is TRBV7-2 and J is TRBJ2-7, with a possible D match to TRBD1 (5 bases). The V gene's germline CDR1 is SGHTA and CDR2 FQGNSA. The CDR3 length is 13 residues. The V end was cut by 4 bases, the J end by 7 bases, with 14 bases between. CDR3 coding DNA: TGTGCCAGCAGCTCTGCAGGGAATGGGGAGCAGTACTTC. Protein sequence: CASSSAGNGEQYF.

V usage is TRBV27 and J usage is TRBJ1-5; TRBD1 matches at 7 bases. With 5 bases clipped from V and 3 bases from J, the junction kept 4 bases outside the gene matches. The germline V gene encodes CDR1 MNHEY and CDR2 SMNVEV (reference sequence). This CDR3 region has 14 residues. The CDR3 region has the DNA TGTGCCAGCAGTAGGACAGGTCCCAATCAGCCCCAGCATTTT. Translation: CASSRTGPNQPQHF.

This rearrangement joins TRBV5-4 to TRBJ2-7, with a tentative D call TRBD1 (6 bases). The CDR3 is 15 residues long. Trimming took off 0 bases at V and 4 bases at J, with 14 bases between the two ends. Germline-derived CDR1 and CDR2 are SGHNT and YYREEE (reference sequence). CDR3 nucleotide sequence: TGTGCCAGCAGCTTGGGTGATGGGACAATGTACGAGCAGTACTTC. This gives the protein CASSLGDGTMYEQYF.

V is TRBV11-3 and J is TRBJ1-4, with D maybe TRBD1 (5 bases). Trimming cost V 7 bases and J 5 bases, with 20 bases left between them. Germline CDR1 and CDR2: SGHNT and YENEEA. The CDR3 consists of 16 residues. CDR3 sequence reads: CASTLGVDGLNEKLFF. CDR3 sequence (DNA): TGTGCCAGCACCCTAGGGGTAGACGGCCTAAATGAAAAACTGTTTTTT.

This clone was seen only once. V usage is TRBV10-3 and J usage is TRBJ2-7; D uncertain. The CDR3 spans 15 residues. V lost 2 bases and J lost 0, with 11 bases in between. Germline-derived CDR1 and CDR2 are ENHRY and SYGVKD. CDR3 sequence: CAISENPGYSYEQYF. In DNA form, the CDR3 reads TGTGCCATCAGTGAGAACCCCGGTTACTCCTACGAGCAGTACTTC.

The genes are TRBV25-1 and TRBJ1-1; no firm D call. This CDR3 is 17 amino acids long. The germline V gene has CDR1 MGHDK and CDR2 SYGVNS. Trimming pared 4 bases from V and 7 bases from J, leaving 25 bases between. For the CDR3, the DNA is TGTGCCAGCAGTGGTCTCAGCTCGCTAACCGGGATTTTTGAAGCTTTCTTT. Translated, it gives CASSGLSSLTGIFEAFF. Full variable domain (missing parts from reference TRBV25-1 and TRBJ1-1): EADIYQTPRYLVIGTGKKITLECSQTMGHDKMYWYQQDPGMELHLIHYSYGVNSTEKGDLSSESTVSRIRTEHFPLTLESARPSHTSQYLCASSGLSSLTGIFEAFFGQGTRLTVV.

The chain couples TRBV5-4 to TRBJ1-1; TRBD1 aligns across 8 bases. The CDR3 sequence is 16 residues long. Germline lookup yields CDR1 SGHNT and CDR2 YYREEE (reference sequence). The V gene end was trimmed by 4 bases and the J gene end by 0 bases; junction bases not matched to a gene: 8. The CDR3 DNA is TGTGCCAGCAGCCCAGGGACAGGCGAAATGAACACTGAAGCTTTCTTT. Protein sequence: CASSPGTGEMNTEAFF.

The chain is built from TRBV2 and TRBJ1-2; TRBD1 matches 9 bases. J gave up 5 bases and V 3 bases, and 10 bases lay outside the gene matches. Germline loops: CDR1 SNHLY, CDR2 FYNNEI. This CDR3 is built from 16 residues. The DNA for the CDR3 is TGTGCCAGCAGTGAGGGAGGGACAGGGTCTTCATATGGCTACACCTTC. Amino acid sequence: CASSEGGTGSSYGYTF.

The chain employs TRBV7-9 and TRBJ2-3, with 7 bases identical to TRBD2. This CDR3 spans 14 amino acids. Germline CDR1 and CDR2: SEHNR and FQNEAQ (reference sequence). Unmatched junction bases numbered 5, after V lost 3 bases and J lost 5 bases. In DNA form, the CDR3 reads TGTGCCAGCAGCTTTCCCCCGGGGGGAGATACGCAGTATTTT. Protein sequence: CASSFPPGGDTQYF.

V usage is TRBV9 and J usage is TRBJ1-3; weak D call: TRBD1 (5 bases). The germline V gene has CDR1 SGDLS and CDR2 YYNGEE. The CDR3 sequence is 14 residues long. Trimming removed 6 bases from V and 2 bases from J, with 12 bases in between. The CDR3 sequence: CASTDDRTGNTIYF. The CDR3 DNA sequence: TGTGCCAGCACCGACGACAGAACTGGAAACACCATATATTTT.

The rearrangement uses TRBV11-2 and TRBJ1-5; weak D call: TRBD1 (5 bases). There are 14 residues in the CDR3. Trimming stripped 2 bases from V and 3 bases from J, with 8 bases between. Germline V gives CDR1 SGHAT, CDR2 FQNNGV. This CDR3 is CASSLQGNNQPQHF. The CDR3 region has the DNA TGTGCCAGCAGCTTACAGGGTAACAATCAGCCCCAGCATTTT. The full variable domain, in which reference TRBV11-2 and TRBJ1-5 provide the parts outside the CDR3, is EAGVAQSPRYKIIEKRQSVAFWCNPISGHATLYWYQQILGQGPKLLIQFQNNGVVDDSQLPKDRFSAERLKGVDSTLKIQPAKLEDSAVYLCASSLQGNNQPQHFGDGTRLSIL.

A single count supports this clone. The CDR3 nucleotides are TGTGCCAGCAGCCGTTTGGGACACGTCACTGAAGCTTTCTTT. Translating it yields CASSRLGHVTEAFF. The chain is built from TRBV5-8 and TRBJ1-1, with D perhaps matching TRBD1 (6 bases). The germline gives CDR1 SGHTS, CDR2 YDEGEE. V lost 4 bases and J 4 bases, leaving 14 bases between the germline ends. The CDR3 sequence is 14 residues long.

The genes are TRBV2 and TRBJ1-3; the D gene is possibly TRBD1 (5 bases). V shed 6 bases and J shed 0 bases, with 15 bases lying between them. The germline CDR1 and CDR2 sequences are SNHLY and FYNNEI. This CDR3 is built from 16 residues. The CDR3 sequence: CASSPRARGSGNTIYF. Written as DNA, the CDR3 is TGTGCCAGCAGCCCCAGGGCCCGTGGCTCTGGAAACACCATATATTTT.

The rearrangement joins TRBV28 to TRBJ2-5; 8 nucleotides match TRBD2. There are 12 residues in the CDR3. Germline CDR1 and CDR2: MDHEN and SYDVKM. V lost 2 bases, J lost 7 bases, and 0 bases stayed unmatched. The CDR3 region is CASSLAGGTQYF. In DNA form, the CDR3 reads TGTGCCAGCAGTTTAGCGGGGGGGACCCAGTACTTC.

The CDR3 is CASSTGQGSDEQYF. The CDR3 DNA reads as TGTGCCAGCAGCACGGGACAGGGGAGCGACGAGCAGTACTTC. This chain uses TRBV5-8 with TRBJ2-7; 10 bases are a match to TRBD1. CDR1 is SGHTS and CDR2 is YDEGEE in the germline V gene. This CDR3 has 14 residues. J lost 5 bases, V lost 4 bases, and 6 bases had no gene match. Drawing the rest from reference TRBV5-8 and TRBJ2-7, the complete variable domain is EAGVTQSPTHLIKTRGQQATLRCSPISGHTSVYWYQQALGLGLQFLLWYDEGEERNRGNFPPRFSGRQFPNYSSELNVNALELEDSALYLCASSTGQGSDEQYFGPGTRLTVT.